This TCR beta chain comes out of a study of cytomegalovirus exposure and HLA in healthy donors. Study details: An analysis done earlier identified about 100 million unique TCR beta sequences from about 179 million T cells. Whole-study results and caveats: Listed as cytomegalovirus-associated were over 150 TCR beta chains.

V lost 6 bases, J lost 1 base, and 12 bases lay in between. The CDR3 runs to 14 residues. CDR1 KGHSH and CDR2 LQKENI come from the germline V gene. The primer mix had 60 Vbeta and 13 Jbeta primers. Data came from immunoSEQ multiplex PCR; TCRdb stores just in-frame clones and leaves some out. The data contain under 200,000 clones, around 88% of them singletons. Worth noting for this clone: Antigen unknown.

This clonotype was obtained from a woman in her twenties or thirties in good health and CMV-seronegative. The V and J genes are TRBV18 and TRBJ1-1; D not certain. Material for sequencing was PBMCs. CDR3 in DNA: TGTGCCAGCTCTTTTTCGGGTACGAACACTGAAGCTTTCTTT. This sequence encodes CASSFSGTNTEAFF.